Listed below are T cell receptor beta chains from one sample, sequenced in a study of graft-versus-host responses after intestinal transplantation. The repertoire was sequenced with immunoSEQ multiplex PCR; TCRdb's copy has only in-frame clones and lacks some. The table shows about 130,000 clones, with about 93% occurring only once. No antigen is known for these receptors. The sample consisted of unstimulated CD4+ T cells sorted from spleen or lymph node cells, taken before intestinal transplant. These receptors were collected from a human donor who received an intestinal transplant. Both conserved end residues are part of each CDR3. A D gene is named only where the DNA matches it firmly. Clone size is given for some rows only: seen once, a few or many times, or a class if the clone is expanded.

d_call clone_size j_call v_call cdr3_nt cdr3_aa
TRBD2 - TRBJ2-1 TRBV27 TGTGCCAGCAGTTCGTTAGCGGGCTCCTACAATGAGCAGTTCTTC CASSSLAGSYNEQFF
- - TRBJ1-5 TRBV6-6 TGTGCCAGCCGTATTTCCGCTTTAAGAGGCAATCAGCCCCAGCATTTT CASRISALRGNQPQHF
- - TRBJ1-5 TRBV4-3 TGCGCCAGCAGCACGGATCTAAATCAGCCCCAGCATTTT CASSTDLNQPQHF
TRBD1 - TRBJ2-7 TRBV28 TGTGCCAGCAGTCACCGGGACAGAGCCTACGAGCAGTACTTC CASSHRDRAYEQYF
- - TRBJ1-5 TRBV2 TGTGCCAGCAGTGGATCAGGGCGCAATCAGCCCCAGCATTTT CASSGSGRNQPQHF
- - TRBJ2-5 TRBV7-9 TGTGCCGGCAGCTTGGCGCTGGGGGCTGAGACCCAGTACTTC CAGSLALGAETQYF
TRBD1 - TRBJ1-2 TRBV4-3 TGCGCCAGCAGCCAAGATCCTAAGGGACAGCGAGTACATGGCTACACCTTC CASSQDPKGQRVHGYTF
- few TRBJ1-2 TRBV10-3 TGTGCCATCCGCTCAGAGAACTATGGCTACACCTTC CAIRSENYGYTF
- - TRBJ1-4 TRBV2 TGTGCCATAACAGGGCTCGCAAATGAAAAACTGTTTTTT CAITGLANEKLFF
- - TRBJ2-5 TRBV7-6 TGTGCCAGCAGCCAGCGGACCAAGTACCAAGAGACCCAGTACTTC CASSQRTKYQETQYF
TRBD1 - TRBJ1-2 TRBV14 TGTGCCAGCAGCCAAGATGTAGTTCGACAGGGATGTTATGGCTACACCTTC CASSQDVVRQGCYGYTF
TRBD2 - TRBJ2-7 TRBV18 TGTGCCAGCTCACCAACTAGCGGGAGTGTTCTCTCCTACGAGCAGTACTTC CASSPTSGSVLSYEQYF
- - TRBJ2-7 TRBV2 TGTGCCAGCAGTGAAGGCGGCAGTTCCTACGAGCAGTACTTC CASSEGGSSYEQYF
- once TRBJ2-1 TRBV7-6 TGTGCCAGCAGCTTAGATCTTAACTCCTACAATGAGCAGTTCTTC CASSLDLNSYNEQFF
- - TRBJ2-2 TRBV5-1 TGCGCCACCCAACCACTAGCTGCGAACACCGGGGAGCTGTTTTTT CATQPLAANTGELFF
TRBD2 - TRBJ2-7 TRBV7-9 TGTGCCAGCAGCTTTAGACTAGCGGGCTCCTACGAGCAGTACTTC CASSFRLAGSYEQYF
- - TRBJ1-2 TRBV9 TGTGCCAGCAGCGTACCCGGAACGGGTGGCTACACCTTC CASSVPGTGGYTF
- - TRBJ1-2 TRBV6-1 TGTGCCAGCAGTTACGGTTATGGCTACACCTTC CASSYGYGYTF
- once TRBJ2-1 TRBV18 TGTGCCAGCTCACCGAGCTCCCAGGGTGGGTTTCCGTTCTTC CASSPSSQGGFPFF
TRBD2 once TRBJ2-2 TRBV11-3 TGTGCCAGCAGCTACGGACTAGCAGGGACCGGGGAGCTGTTTTTT CASSYGLAGTGELFF
- - TRBJ1-2 TRBV5-6 TGTGCCAGCAGCCTGTCGGCAGGCAATGGCTACACCTTC CASSLSAGNGYTF
TRBD2 - TRBJ2-5 TRBV4-1 TGCGCCAGCAGCCTAGTTCCGGCGGGAGCCGGGGGGGCCCAGTACTTC CASSLVPAGAGGAQYF